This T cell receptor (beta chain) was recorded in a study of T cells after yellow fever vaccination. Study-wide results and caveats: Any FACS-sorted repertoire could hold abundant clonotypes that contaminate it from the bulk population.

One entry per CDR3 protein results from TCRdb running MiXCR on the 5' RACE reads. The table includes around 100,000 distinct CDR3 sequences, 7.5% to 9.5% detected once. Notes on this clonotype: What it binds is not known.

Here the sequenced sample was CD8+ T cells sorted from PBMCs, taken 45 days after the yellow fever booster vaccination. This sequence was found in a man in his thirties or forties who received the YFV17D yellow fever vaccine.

The CDR3 here is CASSPPGTSYEQYF. The CDR3 nucleotides read TGTGCCAGCAGCCCCCCCGGGACTAGCTACGAGCAGTACTTC. The genes are TRBV13 and TRBJ2-7, with 8 positions matching TRBD2. From germline, CDR1 is PRHDT and CDR2 FYEKMQ (reference sequence). V shed 5 bases, J shed 3 bases, and the junction held 6 bases outside the gene matches. The CDR3 extends over 14 amino acids.